Below are 2 T cell receptor beta chains sequenced from a single sample in a study of cytomegalovirus exposure and HLA in healthy donors. Sequenced by immunoSEQ multiplex PCR; TCRdb stores in-frame clones only, minus some. This sample has some 250,000 clones, with approximately 83% found just once. The sample taken for sequencing was PBMCs. These receptors were collected from a woman aged 25-40 years in good health and CMV-seropositive.

This clone is medium-sized within its sample. CDR3 in amino acids: CASSIDLTTGSNYGYTF. DNA of the CDR3: TGTGCCAGTAGTATAGATCTAACGACAGGGAGCAACTATGGCTACACCTTC. The chain uses TRBV19 and TRBJ1-2; TRBD1 matches at 7 bases. V shed 0 bases, J shed 2 bases, and the junction held 9 bases outside the gene matches. The CDR3 has 17 residues. Germline CDR1 reads LNHDA; CDR2 reads SQIVND (reference sequence).

The chain links TRBV5-1 to TRBJ1-4, with no clear D. This CDR3 has 14 amino acids. The germline gives CDR1 SGHRS, CDR2 YFSETQ. V was cut by 0 bases and J by 2 bases, with 5 bases left in between. The CDR3 loop reads CASSLGGTNEKLFF. The CDR3 coding sequence is TGCGCCAGCAGCTTGGGAGGGACTAATGAAAAACTGTTTTTT.